One and the same sample provided the 3 T cell receptor beta chains below, sequenced in a study of blood T cell repertoires in COVID-19. TCRdb's copy holds only in-frame clones and misses some; the assay was immunoSEQ multiplex PCR. The profile shows some 180,000 clones, 75% to 90% of them singletons. Sequencing used peripheral blood. The source of these receptors is a woman aged 40 to 49 with COVID-19, enrolled during active disease.

The chain couples TRBV4-1 to TRBJ2-2; 12 nucleotides agree with TRBD2. This CDR3 contains 18 residues. CDR1 is MGHRA, CDR2 YSYEKL, per germline. Trimming at V came to 0 bases and at J to 5 bases, leaving 7 bases not matched to a gene. CDR3 residues: CASSQEDFLAGGTGELFF. The DNA for the CDR3 is TGCGCCAGCAGCCAAGAGGATTTCCTAGCGGGGGGGACCGGGGAGCTGTTTTTT.

The J gene is TRBJ2-7, the V gene TRBV5-4; TRBD1 might be the D (5 bases). Germline CDR1 is SGHNT and CDR2 is YYREEE (reference sequence). The CDR3 consists of 13 residues. With 2 bases removed from V and 5 bases from J, the gap between germline ends came to 11 bases. The CDR3 bases are TGTGCCAGCAGCTTTAGGACACTCGACGAGCAGTACTTC. Protein product: CASSFRTLDEQYF.

Of note for this clone: This may stem from a read error, because a much larger clone lies one nucleotide away. The chain employs TRBV27 and TRBJ2-7; D call uncertain. In germline, CDR1 is MNHEY, CDR2 SMNVEV (reference sequence). This CDR3 spans 10 amino acids. Trimming took off 5 bases at V and 3 bases at J, with 2 bases between the two ends. The DNA for the CDR3 is TGTGCCAGCAGTCTCTACGAGCAGTACTTC. This encodes CASSLYEQYF.